This T cell receptor (beta chain) is drawn from a study of response to subunit inactivated influenza vaccine. This CDR3 spans 15 amino acids. Per the germline V gene, CDR1 is MNHEY and CDR2 is SVGEGT. With 6 bases removed from V and 5 bases from J, the gap between germline ends came to 16 bases. A few counts support this clonotype. Each CDR3 protein is one row after TCRdb ran MiXCR on the RT-PCR reads. The sample carries 650,000 to 850,000 distinct CDR3 sequences, approximately 15% recorded once. The TCR comes from a man between 50 and 59 years old who received an inactivated influenza vaccine. V is TRBV6-2 or TRBV6-3 and J is TRBJ2-2; D remains ambiguous. The material sequenced was PBMCs from blood, taken around 15 days before vaccination. CDR3 in amino acids: CASRPDAIRTGELFF. The CDR3 DNA reads TGTGCCAGCAGACCGGACGCCATAAGGACCGGGGAGCTGTTTTTT.